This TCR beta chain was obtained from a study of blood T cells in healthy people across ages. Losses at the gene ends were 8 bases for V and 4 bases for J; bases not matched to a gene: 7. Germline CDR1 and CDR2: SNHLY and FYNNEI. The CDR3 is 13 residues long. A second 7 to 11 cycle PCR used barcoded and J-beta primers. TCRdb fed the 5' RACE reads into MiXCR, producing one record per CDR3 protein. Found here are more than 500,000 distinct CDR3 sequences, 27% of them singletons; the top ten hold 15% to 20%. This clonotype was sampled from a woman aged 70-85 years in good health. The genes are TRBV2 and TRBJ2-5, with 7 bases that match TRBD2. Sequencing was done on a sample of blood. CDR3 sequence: CASEERGGETQYF. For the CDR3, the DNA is TGTGCCAGCGAGGAGCGGGGCGGAGAGACCCAGTACTTC.